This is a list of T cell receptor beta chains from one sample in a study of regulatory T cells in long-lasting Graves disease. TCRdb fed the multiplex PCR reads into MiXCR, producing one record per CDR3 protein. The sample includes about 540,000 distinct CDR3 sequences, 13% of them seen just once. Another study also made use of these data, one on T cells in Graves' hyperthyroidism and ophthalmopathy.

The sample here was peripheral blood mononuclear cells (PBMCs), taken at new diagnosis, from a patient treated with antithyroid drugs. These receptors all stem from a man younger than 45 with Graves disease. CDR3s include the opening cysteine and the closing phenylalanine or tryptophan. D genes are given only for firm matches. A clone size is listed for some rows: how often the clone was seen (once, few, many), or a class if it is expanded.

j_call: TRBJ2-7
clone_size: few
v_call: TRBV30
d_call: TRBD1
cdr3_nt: TGTGCCTGGAGTCCCGGACAGGGGGCGAGGTACGAGCAGTACTTC
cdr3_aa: CAWSPGQGARYEQYF

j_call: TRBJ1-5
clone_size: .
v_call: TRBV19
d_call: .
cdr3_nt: TGTGCCAGTAGCGTAGGGGTTACCAATCAGCCCCAGCATTTT
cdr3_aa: CASSVGVTNQPQHF

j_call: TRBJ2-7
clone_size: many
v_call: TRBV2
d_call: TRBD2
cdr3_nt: TGTGCCAGCAGTGAAGTGGCTAGCGGCATTTACGAGCAGTACTTC
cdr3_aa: CASSEVASGIYEQYF

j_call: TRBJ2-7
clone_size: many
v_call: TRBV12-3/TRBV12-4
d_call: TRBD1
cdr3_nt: TGTGCCAGCAGCGCCATAACAGGGGGTTTAACCTACGAGCAGTACTTC
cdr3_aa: CASSAITGGLTYEQYF

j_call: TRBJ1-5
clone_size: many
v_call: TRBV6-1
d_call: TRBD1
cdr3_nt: TGTGCCAGCAGTACAACCCCGGGACAGGGGAGGGGGTTAGGGCAGCCCCAGCATTTT
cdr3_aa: CASSTTPGQGRGLGQPQHF

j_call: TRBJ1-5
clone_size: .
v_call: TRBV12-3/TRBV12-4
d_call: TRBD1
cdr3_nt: TGTGCCAGCAGTTTGATCGGGACAGGGAGGCCCCAGCATTTT
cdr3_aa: CASSLIGTGRPQHF

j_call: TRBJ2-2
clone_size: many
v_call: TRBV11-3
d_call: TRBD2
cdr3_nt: TGTGCCAGCAGCCCGACCGGGACTAGCGGGAGTATCACCGGGGAGCTGTTTTTT
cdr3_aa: CASSPTGTSGSITGELFF

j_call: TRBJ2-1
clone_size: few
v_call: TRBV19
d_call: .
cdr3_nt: TGTGCCAGTAGTATAGTTGGCTACAATGAGCAGTTCTTC
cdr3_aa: CASSIVGYNEQFF

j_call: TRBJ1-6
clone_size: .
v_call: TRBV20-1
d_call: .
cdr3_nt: TGCAGTGCTAGAGGGATCCCGAATTCACCCCTCCACTTT
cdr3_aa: CSARGIPNSPLHF

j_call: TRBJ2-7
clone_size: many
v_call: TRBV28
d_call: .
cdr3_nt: TGTGCCAGCACCCTTGGAGTGGGTGGGGAGCAGTACTTC
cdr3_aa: CASTLGVGGEQYF